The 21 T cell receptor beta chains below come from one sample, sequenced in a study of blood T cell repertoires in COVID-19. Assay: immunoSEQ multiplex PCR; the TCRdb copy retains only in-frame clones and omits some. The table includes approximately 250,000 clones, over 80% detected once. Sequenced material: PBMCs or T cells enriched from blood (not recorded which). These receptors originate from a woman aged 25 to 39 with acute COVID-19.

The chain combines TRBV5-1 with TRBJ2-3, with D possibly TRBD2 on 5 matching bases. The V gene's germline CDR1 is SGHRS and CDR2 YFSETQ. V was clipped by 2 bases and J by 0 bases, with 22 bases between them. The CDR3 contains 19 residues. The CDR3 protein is CASSLKSGWDLTSTDTQYF. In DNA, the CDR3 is TGCGCCAGCAGCTTAAAAAGCGGATGGGATTTAACTAGCACAGATACGCAGTATTTT.

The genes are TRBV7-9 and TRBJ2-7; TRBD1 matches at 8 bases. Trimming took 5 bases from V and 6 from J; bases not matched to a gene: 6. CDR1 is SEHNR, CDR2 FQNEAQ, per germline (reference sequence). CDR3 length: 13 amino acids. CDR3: CASSVDRGSEQYF. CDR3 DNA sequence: TGTGCCAGCAGCGTCGACAGGGGTAGCGAGCAGTACTTC. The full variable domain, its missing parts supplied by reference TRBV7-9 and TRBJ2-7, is DTGVSQNPRHKITKRGQNVTFRCDPISEHNRLYWYRQTLGQGPEFLTYFQNEAQLEKSRLLSDRFSAERPKGSFSTLEIQRTEQGDSAMYLCASSVDRGSEQYFGPGTRLTVT.

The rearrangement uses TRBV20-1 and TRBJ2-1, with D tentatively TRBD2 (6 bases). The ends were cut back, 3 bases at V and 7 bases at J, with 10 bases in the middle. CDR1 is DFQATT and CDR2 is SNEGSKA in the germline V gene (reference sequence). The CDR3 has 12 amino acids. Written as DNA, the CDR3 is TGCAGTGCTAGTGCGGGAAGGAATGAGCAGTTCTTC. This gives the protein CSASAGRNEQFF.

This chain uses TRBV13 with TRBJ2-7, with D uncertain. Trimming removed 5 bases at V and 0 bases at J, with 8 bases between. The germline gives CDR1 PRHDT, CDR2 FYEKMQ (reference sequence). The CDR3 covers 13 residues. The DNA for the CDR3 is TGTGCCAGCAGCCCGTCCGTCTCCTACGAGCAGTACTTC. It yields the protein CASSPSVSYEQYF.

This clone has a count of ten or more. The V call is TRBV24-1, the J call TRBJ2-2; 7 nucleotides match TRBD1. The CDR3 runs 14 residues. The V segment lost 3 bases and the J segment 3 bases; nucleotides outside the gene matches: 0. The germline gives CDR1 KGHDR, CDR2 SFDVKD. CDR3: CATSDDRDTGELFF. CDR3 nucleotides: TGTGCCACCAGTGATGACAGGGACACCGGGGAGCTGTTTTTT.

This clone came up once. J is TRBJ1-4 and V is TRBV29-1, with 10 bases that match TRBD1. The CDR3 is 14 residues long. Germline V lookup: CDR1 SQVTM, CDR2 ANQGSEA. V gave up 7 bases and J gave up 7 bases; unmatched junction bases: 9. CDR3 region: CSAQGTGEFEKLFF. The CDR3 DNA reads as TGCAGCGCCCAAGGGACAGGGGAGTTTGAAAAACTGTTTTTT.

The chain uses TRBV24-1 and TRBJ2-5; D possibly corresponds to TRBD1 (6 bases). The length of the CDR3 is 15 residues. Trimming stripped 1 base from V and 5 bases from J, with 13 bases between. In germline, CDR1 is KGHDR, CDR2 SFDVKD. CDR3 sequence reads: CATSDLGDTGETQYF. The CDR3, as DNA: TGTGCCACCAGTGATTTAGGGGACACAGGGGAGACCCAGTACTTC.

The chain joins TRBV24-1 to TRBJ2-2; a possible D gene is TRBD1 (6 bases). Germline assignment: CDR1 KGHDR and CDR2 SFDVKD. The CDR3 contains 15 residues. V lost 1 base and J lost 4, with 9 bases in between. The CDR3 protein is CATSDLQGGTGELFF. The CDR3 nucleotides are TGTGCCACCAGTGATTTACAGGGTGGCACCGGGGAGCTGTTTTTT.

DNA for the CDR3: TGTGCCAGTAGCGCGGGCGGAACCTCTGGAAACACCATATATTTT. It is translated as CASSAGGTSGNTIYF. The chain employs TRBV19 and TRBJ1-3; D not resolved. CDR1 LNHDA and CDR2 SQIVND come from the germline V gene (reference sequence). This CDR3 spans 15 amino acids. With 6 bases removed from V and 0 bases from J, the gap between germline ends came to 12 bases.

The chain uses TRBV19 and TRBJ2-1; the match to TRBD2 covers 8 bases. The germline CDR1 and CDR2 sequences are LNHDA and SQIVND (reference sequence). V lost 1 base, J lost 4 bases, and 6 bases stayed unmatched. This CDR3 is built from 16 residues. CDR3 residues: CASSIGGSGIYNEQFF. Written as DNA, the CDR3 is TGTGCCAGTAGTATAGGGGGTAGCGGGATTTACAATGAGCAGTTCTTC.

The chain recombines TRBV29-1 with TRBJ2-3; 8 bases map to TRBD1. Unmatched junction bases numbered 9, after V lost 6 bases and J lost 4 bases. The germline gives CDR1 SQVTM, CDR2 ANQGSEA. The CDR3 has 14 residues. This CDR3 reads CSVIGQGLPDTQYF. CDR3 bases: TGCAGCGTGATTGGACAGGGACTCCCAGATACGCAGTATTTT.

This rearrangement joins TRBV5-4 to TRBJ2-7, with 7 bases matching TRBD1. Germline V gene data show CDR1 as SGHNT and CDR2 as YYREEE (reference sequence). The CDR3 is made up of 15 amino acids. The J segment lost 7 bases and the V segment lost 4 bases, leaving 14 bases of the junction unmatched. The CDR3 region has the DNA TGTGCCAGCAGCCAAGACAGGGTGACCTCTCGGGAGCAGTACTTC. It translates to CASSQDRVTSREQYF.

The CDR3 bases are TGTGCCACCAGTGATGGACTAGCGGGGTACAATGAGCAGTTCTTC. Protein sequence: CATSDGLAGYNEQFF. This rearrangement joins TRBV24-1 to TRBJ2-1; 12 nucleotides agree with TRBD2. V lost 3 bases, J lost 4 bases, and 0 bases stayed unmatched. CDR1 and CDR2 from the germline V gene are KGHDR and SFDVKD. CDR3 size: 15 residues.

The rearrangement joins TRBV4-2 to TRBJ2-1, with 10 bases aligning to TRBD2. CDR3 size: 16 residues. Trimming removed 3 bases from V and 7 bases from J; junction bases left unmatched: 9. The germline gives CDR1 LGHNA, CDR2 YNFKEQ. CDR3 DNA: TGTGCCAGCAGCCATCAGCTAGCGGGAGACGTAAATGAGCAGTTCTTC. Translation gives CASSHQLAGDVNEQFF.

CDR3 amino acids: CASSPGQGAYEQYF. CDR3 sequence (DNA): TGTGCCAGCAGTCCGGGACAGGGGGCCTACGAGCAGTACTTC. The chain uses TRBV5-6 and TRBJ2-7; 11 nucleotides align to TRBD1. CDR1 and CDR2 (germline): SGHDT, YYEEEE. The CDR3 is 14 amino acids. The trim removed 5 bases at V and 2 bases at J, leaving 3 bases unmatched.

The DNA of the CDR3 is TGTGCCAGCAGTTACGGTCAACTCCTCCCCTACGAGCAGTACTTC. Translated, it gives CASSYGQLLPYEQYF. The chain uses TRBV6-2 or TRBV6-3 and TRBJ2-7; no definite D call. The V end was cut by 2 bases, the J end by 2 bases, with 13 bases between. Germline-derived CDR1 and CDR2 are MNHEY and SVGEGT. This CDR3 contains 15 residues.

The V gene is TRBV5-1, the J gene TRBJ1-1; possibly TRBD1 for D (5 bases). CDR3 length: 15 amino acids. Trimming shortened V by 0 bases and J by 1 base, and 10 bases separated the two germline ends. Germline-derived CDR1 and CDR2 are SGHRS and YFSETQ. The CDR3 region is CASSLASGGNTEAFF. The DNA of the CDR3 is TGCGCCAGCAGCTTGGCGTCGGGGGGGAACACTGAAGCTTTCTTT.

CDR3 sequence reads: CSASLRGSSYNEQFF. The DNA for the CDR3 is TGCAGTGCTAGTCTCAGAGGAAGCTCCTACAATGAGCAGTTCTTC. The J gene is TRBJ2-1, the V gene TRBV20-1; the D is unclear. Trimming took 3 bases from V and 0 from J, leaving 12 bases between them. This CDR3 region has 15 residues. Germline V gives CDR1 DFQATT, CDR2 SNEGSKA (reference sequence).

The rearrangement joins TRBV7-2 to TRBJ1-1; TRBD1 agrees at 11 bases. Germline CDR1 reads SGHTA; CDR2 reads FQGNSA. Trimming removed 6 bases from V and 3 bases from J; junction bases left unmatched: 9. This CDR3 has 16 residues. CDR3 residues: CASSYWTGGADTEAFF. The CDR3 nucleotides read TGTGCCAGCAGTTACTGGACAGGGGGCGCGGACACTGAAGCTTTCTTT.

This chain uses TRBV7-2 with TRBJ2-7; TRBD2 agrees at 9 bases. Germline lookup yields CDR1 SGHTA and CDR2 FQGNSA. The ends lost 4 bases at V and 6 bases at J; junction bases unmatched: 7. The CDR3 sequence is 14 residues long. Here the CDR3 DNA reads TGTGCCAGCAGCTCCGGGACTAGCCCCTCCGAGCAGTACTTC. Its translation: CASSSGTSPSEQYF.

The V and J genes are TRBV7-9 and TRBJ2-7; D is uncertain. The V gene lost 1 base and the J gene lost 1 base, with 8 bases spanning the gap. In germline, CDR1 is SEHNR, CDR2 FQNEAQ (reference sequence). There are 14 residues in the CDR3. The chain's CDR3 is CASSLESFSYEQYF. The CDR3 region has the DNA TGTGCCAGCAGCTTAGAGAGTTTTTCCTACGAGCAGTACTTC.